These 17 T cell receptor beta chains originate from one sample sequenced in a study of blood T cell repertoires in COVID-19. Repertoires were generated with immunoSEQ multiplex PCR, while TCRdb's copy carries only in-frame clones and drops some. The sample lists 65,000 to 75,000 clones, roughly 87% occurring once. The sequencing sample was made of peripheral blood. These receptors were collected from a woman aged 80 or older with active or convalescent COVID-19.

The V gene is TRBV28, the J gene TRBJ1-1; perhaps TRBD1 as D (5 bases). This CDR3 is 15 amino acids long. CDR1 MDHEN and CDR2 SYDVKM come from the germline V gene. The V gene lost 1 base and the J gene lost 0 bases, with 9 bases spanning the gap. CDR3: CASSLFHRLNTEAFF. Written as DNA, the CDR3 is TGTGCCAGCAGTTTATTCCACAGGCTGAACACTGAAGCTTTCTTT.

The rearrangement uses TRBV29-1 and TRBJ1-1; D is ambiguous. Trimming left V 6 bases short and J 4 bases short, with 15 bases between. The CDR3 runs 13 residues. Looked up from germline, CDR1 is SQVTM and CDR2 is ANQGSEA. CDR3 loop: CSVLSGRSTEAFF. DNA for the CDR3: TGCAGCGTACTCTCCGGGAGGAGCACTGAAGCTTTCTTT.

This sequence joins TRBV28 and TRBJ2-1; a weak D match, TRBD1 (6 bases). V was shortened by 6 bases and J by 5 bases, with 14 bases between the two germline ends. Germline V gene lookup returns CDR1 MDHEN and CDR2 SYDVKM. This CDR3 region has 14 residues. The CDR3 reads CASSPPGDHNEQFF. CDR3 nucleotides: TGTGCCAGCAGCCCACCAGGGGACCACAATGAGCAGTTCTTC.

CDR3 sequence (DNA): TGTGCCAGCAGCCCTCGACAGGACAATAATGAAAAACTGTTTTTT. Translating it yields CASSPRQDNNEKLFF. This chain links TRBV9 with TRBJ1-4; maybe TRBD1 (6 bases). The CDR3 runs 15 residues. Germline V gene sequence: CDR1 SGDLS, CDR2 YYNGEE. V was shortened by 4 bases and J by 4 bases, with 14 bases between the two germline ends.

Only one count was recorded for this clone. The chain combines TRBV4-1 with TRBJ2-5; D is perhaps TRBD1 (8 bases). Trimming left V 1 base short and J 6 bases short, with 15 bases between. This CDR3 has 15 residues. Germline assignment: CDR1 MGHRA and CDR2 YSYEKL. In nucleotides, the CDR3 is TGCGCCAGCAGCCAAGGATCACAGGGGGGGAAGACCCAGTACTTC. Encoded protein: CASSQGSQGGKTQYF.

V gene TRBV9 combines with J gene TRBJ2-4; a weak D match, TRBD1 (6 bases). With 0 bases removed from V and 2 bases from J, the gap between germline ends came to 15 bases. The CDR3 extends over 17 amino acids. The germline V gene encodes CDR1 SGDLS and CDR2 YYNGEE. The CDR3 loop reads CASSVASTQGSKNIQYF. CDR3 bases: TGTGCCAGCAGCGTAGCCTCTACGCAGGGGTCCAAAAACATTCAGTACTTC. Combining the CDR3 with reference TRBV9 and TRBJ2-4 gives the whole variable domain DSGVTQTPKHLITATGQRVTLRCSPRSGDLSVYWYQQSLDQGLQFLIQYYNGEERAKGNILERFSAQQFPDLHSELNLSSLELGDSALYFCASSVASTQGSKNIQYFGAGTRLSVL.

The chain carries TRBV5-5 and TRBJ1-5; D unclear. From germline, CDR1 is SGHKS and CDR2 YYEKEE (reference sequence). This CDR3 spans 15 amino acids. V lost 1 base and J 2 bases, leaving 10 bases between the germline ends. This CDR3 reads CASSLLTPGNQPQHF. Written as DNA, the CDR3 is TGTGCCAGCAGCTTGCTAACCCCGGGCAATCAGCCCCAGCATTTT.

This clone was observed a single time. The gene calls are TRBV7-2 and TRBJ2-1; possibly TRBD2 for D (7 bases). Germline CDR1 reads SGHTA; CDR2 reads FQGNSA. V lost 1 base and J lost 4, with 14 bases in between. The CDR3 covers 16 residues. CDR3 nucleotides: TGTGCCAGCAGCTTAGTGGGGGGGGCCTCATACAATGAGCAGTTCTTC. Translation: CASSLVGGASYNEQFF.

This clone was recorded only once. V and J are TRBV29-1 and TRBJ2-4, with TRBD1 matching over 11 bases. Trimming cost V 4 bases and J 6 bases; bases outside gene matches: 11. This CDR3 is 16 amino acids long. Germline V CDR1 and CDR2: SQVTM, ANQGSEA. CDR3 residues: CSVVRRGQGALNIQYF. As DNA, the CDR3 is TGCAGCGTTGTTAGAAGAGGACAGGGGGCATTAAACATTCAGTACTTC.

The V gene is TRBV2, the J gene TRBJ1-1; D perhaps matches TRBD1 (6 bases). The CDR3 has 14 amino acids. The V gene's germline CDR1 is SNHLY and CDR2 FYNNEI. V was clipped by 5 bases and J by 4 bases, with 14 bases between them. This chain's CDR3 is CASSLGVQGTEAFF. The CDR3 nucleotides read TGTGCCAGCAGTCTAGGTGTACAGGGCACTGAAGCTTTCTTT.

The chain links TRBV9 to TRBJ2-1; tentatively, D is TRBD1 (6 bases). V lost 4 bases, J lost 5 bases, and 25 bases lay in between. The germline V gene encodes CDR1 SGDLS and CDR2 YYNGEE. The CDR3 covers 18 residues. CDR3 residues: CASSFTSTRTVIDNEQFF. The CDR3 DNA follows: TGTGCCAGCAGCTTTACCTCCACTAGGACAGTGATCGACAATGAGCAGTTCTTC.

This chain links TRBV9 with TRBJ1-1; D gene ambiguous. This CDR3 contains 13 residues. V lost 4 bases and J lost 3, with 10 bases in between. Germline CDR1 and CDR2: SGDLS and YYNGEE. CDR3 sequence reads: CASSPAPDTEAFF. The CDR3 DNA reads TGTGCCAGCAGCCCCGCACCGGACACTGAAGCTTTCTTT.

The chain combines TRBV11-3 with TRBJ1-2; 8 nucleotides line up with TRBD1. This CDR3 is built from 17 residues. The J segment lost 0 bases and the V segment lost 6 bases, leaving 12 bases of the junction unmatched. The germline V gene has CDR1 SGHNT and CDR2 YENEEA. For the CDR3, the DNA is TGTGCCAGCAGTCCCGAAGGACAGGGCCGCTCTAACTATGGCTACACCTTC. Amino acid sequence: CASSPEGQGRSNYGYTF.

This clone was counted ten times or more. V is TRBV5-6 and J is TRBJ1-1; TRBD1 aligns across 7 bases. The J segment lost 5 bases and the V segment lost 4 bases, leaving 8 bases of the junction unmatched. This CDR3 contains 14 residues. Per the germline V gene, CDR1 is SGHDT and CDR2 is YYEEEE. As DNA, the CDR3 is TGTGCCAGCAGCCCGTTACAGGGGTTGACTGAAGCTTTCTTT. Amino acids: CASSPLQGLTEAFF.

Points on this clone: This specimen includes other DNA sequences encoding the same CDR3. The gene calls are TRBV11-1 and TRBJ2-7; D is unresolved. Germline V gene lookup returns CDR1 SGHAT and CDR2 FQDESV (reference sequence). V was cut by 3 bases and J by 3 bases, with 3 bases left in between. The CDR3 loop spans 11 amino acids. CDR3 sequence: CASSFSYEQYF. The CDR3 nucleotides read TGTGCCAGCAGCTTTAGCTACGAGCAGTACTTC.

The chain couples TRBV5-1 to TRBJ2-1, with 10 bases identical to TRBD2. The length of the CDR3 is 16 residues. Germline V gene lookup returns CDR1 SGHRS and CDR2 YFSETQ. Trimming at V came to 2 bases and at J to 7 bases, leaving 9 bases not matched to a gene. CDR3 DNA sequence: TGCGCCAGCAGCTTCCGTAGCGGGGGGCTAGGGAATGAGCAGTTCTTC. Protein sequence: CASSFRSGGLGNEQFF.

CDR3 coding DNA: TGTGCCAGCAGTAGACAGGGGGCCAGCACAGATACGCAGTATTTT. The encoded protein is CASSRQGASTDTQYF. The chain employs TRBV28 and TRBJ2-3, with 10 bases that match TRBD1. Germline trimming cut 5 bases from V and 0 bases from J; bases unmatched to any gene: 2. Germline values: CDR1 MDHEN, CDR2 SYDVKM. The CDR3 is 15 amino acids.